These 15 T cell receptor beta chains were sequenced from one sample in a study of PD-1 blockade in classical Hodgkin lymphoma. Every patient experienced relapse after autologous stem cell transplantation, and brentuximab vedotin exposure varied. The assay was immunoSEQ multiplex PCR, and TCRdb's table has in-frame clones only and misses some. This table has 20,000 to 25,000 clones, roughly two thirds appearing once. The source was peripheral blood mononuclear cells (PBMCs), collected at baseline. These receptors all stem from a human donor with classical Hodgkin lymphoma.

CDR3: CAIRDSSGNTIYF. The CDR3 DNA sequence: TGTGCCATCAGGGACAGCTCTGGAAACACCATATATTTT. The chain joins TRBV10-3 to TRBJ1-3; a weak D match, TRBD1 (6 bases). The V and J ends lost 6 bases and 0 bases respectively, with 6 bases between them. This CDR3 is built from 13 residues. Germline V lookup: CDR1 ENHRY, CDR2 SYGVKD.

The chain joins TRBV27 to TRBJ2-1; 10 bases match TRBD1. The CDR3 is 13 residues long. Unmatched junction bases numbered 4, after V lost 5 bases and J lost 9 bases. Germline V gene sequence: CDR1 MNHEY, CDR2 SMNVEV (reference sequence). This CDR3 reads CASSIRQGAEQFF. CDR3 nucleotide sequence: TGTGCCAGCAGTATTCGACAGGGGGCTGAGCAGTTCTTC.

The chain couples TRBV7-9 to TRBJ1-2; no firm D call. Trimming took off 5 bases at V and 7 bases at J, with 11 bases between the two ends. The CDR3 is made up of 12 amino acids. Germline CDR1 is SEHNR and CDR2 is FQNEAQ (reference sequence). The DNA for the CDR3 is TGTGCCAGCAGCGCAGTGTTGATTGGCTACACCTTC. Its translation is CASSAVLIGYTF. Supplemented by reference TRBV7-9 and TRBJ1-2, the full variable domain reads DTGVSQNPRHKITKRGQNVTFRCDPISEHNRLYWYRQTLGQGPEFLTYFQNEAQLEKSRLLSDRFSAERPKGSFSTLEIQRTEQGDSAMYLCASSAVLIGYTFGSGTRLTVV.

The chain couples TRBV28 to TRBJ1-4; TRBD1 might be the D (5 bases). The V gene's germline CDR1 is MDHEN and CDR2 SYDVKM. The CDR3 is made up of 17 amino acids. Deletions cut 1 base from V and 2 bases from J, with 14 bases between. This chain's CDR3 is CASSLSLVGVTNEKLFF. CDR3 bases: TGTGCCAGCAGTTTATCATTAGTGGGGGTTACTAATGAAAAACTGTTTTTT.

The V gene is TRBV15, the J gene TRBJ1-1; TRBD1 is a possible D gene (6 bases). V gave up 1 base and J gave up 3 bases, with 15 bases separating them. Germline CDR1 and CDR2: LNHNV and YYDKDF (reference sequence). The CDR3 consists of 16 residues. Here the CDR3 reads CATSRVAARGDTEAFF. CDR3 DNA: TGTGCCACCAGCAGAGTAGCAGCCAGGGGTGACACTGAAGCTTTCTTT.

This chain joins TRBV7-6 and TRBJ2-1, with D possibly matching TRBD1 (5 bases). Trimming left V 0 bases short and J 1 base short, with 22 bases between. The CDR3 spans 20 residues. The germline V gene encodes CDR1 SGHVS and CDR2 FNYEAQ. CDR3 protein: CASSLAGRVPRRGSYNEQFF. In nucleotides, the CDR3 is TGTGCCAGCAGCTTAGCGGGCAGGGTCCCCCGTAGGGGTTCCTACAATGAGCAGTTCTTC.

This sequence joins TRBV5-4 and TRBJ2-1; the match to TRBD2 covers 7 bases. The CDR3 extends over 16 amino acids. V was clipped by 4 bases and J by 2 bases; unmatched bases: 9. Germline values: CDR1 SGHNT, CDR2 YYREEE (reference sequence). This CDR3 reads CASSLIPSGAYNEQFF. The CDR3 DNA sequence: TGTGCCAGCAGCCTGATCCCTAGCGGAGCCTACAATGAGCAGTTCTTC.

This clone occurred a few times. The sample contains more than one DNA sequence encoding this CDR3. The chain links TRBV7-9 to TRBJ2-2, with D possibly TRBD1 on 5 matching bases. This CDR3 contains 15 residues. Per the germline V gene, CDR1 is SEHNR and CDR2 is FQNEAQ (reference sequence). Trimming took 4 bases from V and 4 from J, leaving 13 bases between them. The DNA for the CDR3 is TGTGCCAGCAGCTCGACAGCGTCCTCCACCGGGGAGCTGTTTTTT. The encoded protein is CASSSTASSTGELFF.

The V and J genes are TRBV7-6 and TRBJ2-3; D gene unclear. The ends were cut back, 0 bases at V and 8 bases at J, with 9 bases in the middle. This CDR3 contains 13 residues. Germline lookup yields CDR1 SGHVS and CDR2 FNYEAQ. The CDR3 DNA reads TGTGCCAGCAGCTTAGCTATGAAGGGTACGCAGTATTTT. Translation: CASSLAMKGTQYF.

This rearrangement joins TRBV25-1 to TRBJ1-1; D ambiguous. The CDR3 is 14 amino acids. The germline CDR1 and CDR2 sequences are MGHDK and SYGVNS. Trimming removed 6 bases at V and 0 bases at J, with 11 bases between. CDR3 residues: CASSPIGMNTEAFF. CDR3 in DNA: TGTGCCAGCAGCCCCATTGGGATGAACACTGAAGCTTTCTTT.

The gene calls are TRBV7-8 and TRBJ2-7, with D uncertain. CDR1 SGHVS and CDR2 FQNEAQ come from the germline V gene. CDR3 size: 16 residues. V was trimmed by 0 bases and J by 2 bases, leaving 14 bases between them. CDR3 sequence reads: CASSLALGIKAYEQYF. Written as DNA, the CDR3 is TGTGCCAGCAGCTTAGCTCTAGGGATTAAAGCCTACGAGCAGTACTTC.

This clone has just one count. This chain uses TRBV7-8 with TRBJ2-5, with D tentatively TRBD2 (5 bases). The CDR3 runs 14 residues. V lost 3 bases and J lost 4, with 12 bases in between. Germline lookup yields CDR1 SGHVS and CDR2 FQNEAQ. The CDR3 region has the DNA TGTGCCAGCAGCTTTGAGGGCCCGGGAGAGACCCAGTACTTC. Translating it yields CASSFEGPGETQYF.

The gene calls are TRBV21-1 and TRBJ2-2; TRBD2 is taken as the D call from the table, unchecked against the DNA. TRBV21-1 is a pseudogene. This CDR3 has 15 amino acids. The CDR3 coding sequence is TGTGCCAGCAGCAAAAGGCGGGGGACGACCGGGGAGCTGTTTTTT. Its translation is CASSKRRGTTGELFF.

The CDR3 region has the DNA TGTGCCAGCAGCCCTGGGGGATACAATGAGCAGTTCTTC. Its protein product is CASSPGGYNEQFF. The chain uses TRBV27 and TRBJ2-1; D may be TRBD1 or TRBD2 (5 bases each). Trimming stripped 6 bases from V and 4 bases from J, with 10 bases between. This CDR3 has 13 amino acids. Germline lookup yields CDR1 MNHEY and CDR2 SMNVEV (reference sequence).

This clone was observed a single time. CDR3 DNA sequence: TGTGCCAGCAGCTTGGGCGGGGAGCAGTTCTTC. Translated, it gives CASSLGGEQFF. This chain connects TRBV11-2 to TRBJ2-1; D is possibly TRBD2 (5 bases). CDR1 and CDR2 from the germline V gene are SGHAT and FQNNGV. The V end lost 3 bases, the J end lost 10 bases, and 7 bases lay between the germline ends. CDR3 size: 11 residues.